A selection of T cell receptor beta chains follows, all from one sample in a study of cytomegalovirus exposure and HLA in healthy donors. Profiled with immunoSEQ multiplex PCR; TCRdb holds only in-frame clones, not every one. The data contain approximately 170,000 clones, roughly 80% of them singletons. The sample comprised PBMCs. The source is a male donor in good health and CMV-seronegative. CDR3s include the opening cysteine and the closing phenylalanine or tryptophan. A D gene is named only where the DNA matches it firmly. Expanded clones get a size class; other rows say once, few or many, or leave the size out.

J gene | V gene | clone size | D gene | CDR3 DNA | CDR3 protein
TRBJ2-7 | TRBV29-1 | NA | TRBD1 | TGCAGCGTTGGTGCAGGGGGCGCCGGACCCCTACCCGAGCAGTACTTC | CSVGAGGAGPLPEQYF
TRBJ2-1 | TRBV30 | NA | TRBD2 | TGTGCCTGGAGTGTCAGCTGGACTAGCGGGGTCTACAATGAGCAGTTCTTC | CAWSVSWTSGVYNEQFF
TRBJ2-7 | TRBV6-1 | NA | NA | TGTGCCAGCAGTGAAGGGGTCTGGGCAACCTACGAGCAGTACTTC | CASSEGVWATYEQYF
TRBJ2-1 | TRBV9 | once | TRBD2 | TGTGCCAGCAGCGTGACTAGCGCCTTAGGGAATGAGCAGTTCTTC | CASSVTSALGNEQFF
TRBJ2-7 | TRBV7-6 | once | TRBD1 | TGTGCCAGCAGCTTAGCCGGACAGGGGGCGGTCGAGCAGTACTTC | CASSLAGQGAVEQYF
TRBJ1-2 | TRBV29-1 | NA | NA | TGCAGCGTTGAAGGACAAACAGGAGAAAGCTACACCTTC | CSVEGQTGESYTF
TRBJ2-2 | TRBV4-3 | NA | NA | TGCGCCAGCAGCCCACAACACAGGGTCGGTACCGGGGAGCTGTTTTTT | CASSPQHRVGTGELFF
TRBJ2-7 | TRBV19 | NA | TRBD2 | TGTGCCAGTAGTATAGATCGAACTAGCGGGATCTACGAGCAGTACTTC | CASSIDRTSGIYEQYF
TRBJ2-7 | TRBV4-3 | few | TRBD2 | TGCGCCAGCAGCCAAGATCCCGGGGGGCCGGGACTAGCGGGGAGCTACGAGCAGTACTTC | CASSQDPGGPGLAGSYEQYF
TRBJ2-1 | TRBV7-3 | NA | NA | TGTGCCAGCAGCTTAGGGGTGGGGGCGGCCTACAATGAGCAGTTCTTC | CASSLGVGAAYNEQFF
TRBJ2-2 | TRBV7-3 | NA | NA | TGTGCCAGCAGCTTAATTGCTGAGCCCGGGGAGCTGTTTTTT | CASSLIAEPGELFF
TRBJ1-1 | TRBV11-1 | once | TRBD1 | TGTGCCAGCAGCTACCCCCCTCCGGGGACAGGGAGGGTAAGAACTGAAGCTTTCTTT | CASSYPPPGTGRVRTEAFF
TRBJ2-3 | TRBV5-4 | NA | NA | TGTGCCAGCAGCTTGGTACAGTCGACCGATACGCAGTATTTT | CASSLVQSTDTQYF
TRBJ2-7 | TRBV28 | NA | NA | TGTGCCAGCAGTCTACGAGTCGACGAGCAGTACTTC | CASSLRVDEQYF
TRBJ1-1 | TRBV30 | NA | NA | TGTGCCTGGGTTAGAGGGAGGGCCTTTGGCACTGAAGCTTTCTTT | CAWVRGRAFGTEAFF
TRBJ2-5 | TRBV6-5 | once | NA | TGTGCCAGCAGTTACTCGAAATGGGCAGAGAAAGAGACCCAGTACTTC | CASSYSKWAEKETQYF
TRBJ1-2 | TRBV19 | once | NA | TGTGCCAGTAGTATAGGCCGGGGAAGGACAGATGGCTACACCTTC | CASSIGRGRTDGYTF
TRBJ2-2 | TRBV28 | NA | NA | TGTGCCAGCAGTTCTCTAGCGACCGGGGAGCTGTTTTTT | CASSSLATGELFF
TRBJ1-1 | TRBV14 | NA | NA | TGTGCCAGCAGCCAAGATCCACCGGGGTGGACTGAAGCTTTCTTT | CASSQDPPGWTEAFF
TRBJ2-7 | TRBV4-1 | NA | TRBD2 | TGCGCCAGCAGCCAAGATGGGCTAGCGGGAGTATCCTACGAGCAGTACTTC | CASSQDGLAGVSYEQYF
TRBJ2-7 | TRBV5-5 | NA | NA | TGTGCCAGCAGCTTGGAGGGGTTGGACGGCGAGCAGTACTTC | CASSLEGLDGEQYF
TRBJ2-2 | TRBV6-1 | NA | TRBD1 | TGTGCCAGCAGTGAAGCGAGTGTGGACAGGGCGAACACCGGGGAGCTGTTTTTT | CASSEASVDRANTGELFF
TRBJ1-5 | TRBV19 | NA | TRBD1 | TGTGCCAGTAGTATAGGCGGGACAGGGGGTTATCAGCCCCAGCATTTT | CASSIGGTGGYQPQHF
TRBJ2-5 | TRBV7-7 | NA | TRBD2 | TGTGCCAGCAGCTTAGTGGGGGGGAGGGAAGAGACCCAGTACTTC | CASSLVGGREETQYF
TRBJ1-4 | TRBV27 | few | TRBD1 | TGTGCCAGCAGTTGGACAGGGGCTGGGAGTGAAAAACTGTTTTTT | CASSWTGAGSEKLFF
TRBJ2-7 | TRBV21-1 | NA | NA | NA | CASSVGQGAYEQYF
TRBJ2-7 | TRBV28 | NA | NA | TGTGCCAGCAGTTTAGACAGCTCCTACGAGCAGTACTTC | CASSLDSSYEQYF
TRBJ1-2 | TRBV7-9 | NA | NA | TGTGCCAGCAGCTTCAATGCTAACTATGGCTACACCTTC | CASSFNANYGYTF
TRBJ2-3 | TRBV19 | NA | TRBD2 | TGTGCCAGTAGTATTCTGACTAGCGGGGGAACAGATACGCAGTATTTT | CASSILTSGGTDTQYF
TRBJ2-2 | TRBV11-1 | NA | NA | TGTGCCAGCAGCCCAGGATCGTCTACAGATGGTACCGGGGAGCTGTTTTTT | CASSPGSSTDGTGELFF
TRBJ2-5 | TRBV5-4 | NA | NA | TGTGCCAGCAGCTTGGTGCGGGGGCCTCAGCCGGCCCAGTACTTC | CASSLVRGPQPAQYF
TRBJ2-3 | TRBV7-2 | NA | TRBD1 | TGTGCCAGCAGCTTAGTTTGGACAGGGCAGTATTTT | CASSLVWTGQYF
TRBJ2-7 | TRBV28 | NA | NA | TGTGCCAGCAGTTTAGGGGCCGGGCAGGGCGGCTCCTACGAGCAGTACTTC | CASSLGAGQGGSYEQYF
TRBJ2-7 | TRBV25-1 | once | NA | TGTGCCAGCAGTGAATCTGGACTTCCTTGCGAGCAGTACTTC | CASSESGLPCEQYF
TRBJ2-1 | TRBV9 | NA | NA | TGTGCCAGCAGCGTAGGGCCCTACAATGAGCAGTTCTTC | CASSVGPYNEQFF
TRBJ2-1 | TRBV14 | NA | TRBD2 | TGTGCCAGCAGCCTTGAACTAGCGGGAGATTACAATGAGCAGTTCTTC | CASSLELAGDYNEQFF
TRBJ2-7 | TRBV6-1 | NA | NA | TGTGCCAGCGCTCCACCGGGACTCCGGACCTACGAGCAGTACTTC | CASAPPGLRTYEQYF
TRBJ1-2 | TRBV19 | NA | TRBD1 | TGTGCCAGTAACCCTCGACAGGGGGTTTTTGGCTACACCTTC | CASNPRQGVFGYTF
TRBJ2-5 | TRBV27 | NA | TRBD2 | TGTGCCAGCAGTTTCCTGGGTAGCGGGGATTGGGAGACCCAGTACTTC | CASSFLGSGDWETQYF
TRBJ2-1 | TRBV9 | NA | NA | TGTGCCAGCAGCTGGGGGCTCCTCAATGAGCAGTTCTTC | CASSWGLLNEQFF
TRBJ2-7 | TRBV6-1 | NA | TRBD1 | TGTGCCAGCAGTGGACGACAGGGATCTAGCGAGCAGTACTTC | CASSGRQGSSEQYF
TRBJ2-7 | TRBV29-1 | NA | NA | TGCAGCGTTGAAGATGGTGGGGGCTACGGGCAGTACTTC | CSVEDGGGYGQYF
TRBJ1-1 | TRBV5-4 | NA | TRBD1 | TGTGCCAGCAGCTTGGGGGACAGGCTGGGTACTGAAGCTTTCTTT | CASSLGDRLGTEAFF
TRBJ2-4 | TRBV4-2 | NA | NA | TGTGCCAGCAGCCAAGAAGCAGCCAAAAACATTCAGTACTTC | CASSQEAAKNIQYF
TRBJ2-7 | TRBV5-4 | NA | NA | TGTGCCAGCAGCTCCCGACGGGAGTTCTCCTACGAGCAGTACTTC | CASSSRREFSYEQYF
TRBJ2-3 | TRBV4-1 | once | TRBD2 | TGCGCCAGCAGCCAAGATGGGACTAGCGGGGTTACAGATACGCAGTATTTT | CASSQDGTSGVTDTQYF
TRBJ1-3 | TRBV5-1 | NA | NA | TGCGCCAGCAGCTGGGACATTGGCGCTGGAAACACCATATATTTT | CASSWDIGAGNTIYF
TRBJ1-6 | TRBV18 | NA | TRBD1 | TGTGCCAGCTCACCGATGCAGACAGGGTCGGATTCACCCCTCCACTTT | CASSPMQTGSDSPLHF